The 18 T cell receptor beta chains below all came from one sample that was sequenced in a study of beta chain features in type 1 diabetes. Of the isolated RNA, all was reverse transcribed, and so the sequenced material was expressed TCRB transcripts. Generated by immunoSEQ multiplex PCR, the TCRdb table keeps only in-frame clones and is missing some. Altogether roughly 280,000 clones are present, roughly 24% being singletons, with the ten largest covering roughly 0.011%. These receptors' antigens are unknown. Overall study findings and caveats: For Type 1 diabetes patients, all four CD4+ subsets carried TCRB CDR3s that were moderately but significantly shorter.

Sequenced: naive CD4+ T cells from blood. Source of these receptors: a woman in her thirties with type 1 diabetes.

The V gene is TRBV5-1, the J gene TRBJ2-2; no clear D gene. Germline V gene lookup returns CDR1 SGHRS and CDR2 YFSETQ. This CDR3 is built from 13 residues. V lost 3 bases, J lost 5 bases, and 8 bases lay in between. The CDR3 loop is CASSYGQTGELFF. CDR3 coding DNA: TGCGCCAGCAGCTATGGGCAAACCGGGGAGCTGTTTTTT.

CDR3 in DNA: TGTGCCAGCAGCTTGTCGGGCACTGAAGCTTTCTTT. It codes for CASSLSGTEAFF. V and J are TRBV7-9 and TRBJ1-1, with unresolved D. The V gene's germline CDR1 is SEHNR and CDR2 FQNEAQ (reference sequence). V was trimmed by 3 bases and J by 4 bases, leaving 6 bases between them. CDR3 size: 12 residues.

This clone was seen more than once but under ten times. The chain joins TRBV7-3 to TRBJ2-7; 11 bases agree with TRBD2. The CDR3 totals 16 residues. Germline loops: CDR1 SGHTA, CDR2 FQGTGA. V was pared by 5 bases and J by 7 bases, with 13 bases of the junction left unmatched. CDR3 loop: CASSKLAGATSREQYF. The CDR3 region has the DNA TGTGCCAGCAGCAAACTAGCGGGAGCCACCTCCAGGGAGCAGTACTTC. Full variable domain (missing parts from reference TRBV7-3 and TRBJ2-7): GAGVSQTPSNKVTEKGKYVELRCDPISGHTALYWYRQSLGQGPEFLIYFQGTGAADDSGLPNDRFFAVRPEGSVSTLKIQRTERGDSAVYLCASSKLAGATSREQYFGPGTRLTVT.

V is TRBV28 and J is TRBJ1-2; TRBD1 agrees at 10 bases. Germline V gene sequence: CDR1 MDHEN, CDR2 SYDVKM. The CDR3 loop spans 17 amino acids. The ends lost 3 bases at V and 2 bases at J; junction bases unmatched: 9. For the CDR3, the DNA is TGTGCCAGCAGTTTCGGTGGGACAGGGGCCGGAAACTATGGCTACACCTTC. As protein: CASSFGGTGAGNYGYTF.

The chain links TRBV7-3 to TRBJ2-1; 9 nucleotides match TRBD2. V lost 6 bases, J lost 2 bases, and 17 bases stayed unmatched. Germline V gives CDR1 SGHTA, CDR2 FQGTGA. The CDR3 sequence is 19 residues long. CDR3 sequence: CASRPAATGTSPTYNEQFF. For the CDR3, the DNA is TGTGCCAGCAGACCAGCCGCGACCGGGACTAGCCCCACCTACAATGAGCAGTTCTTC.

CDR3: CASSAPGQGVNEQYF. CDR3 in DNA: TGTGCCAGCAGTGCACCGGGACAGGGTGTAAACGAGCAGTACTTC. The chain joins TRBV27 to TRBJ2-7; 9 bases map to TRBD1. The germline CDR1 and CDR2 sequences are MNHEY and SMNVEV (reference sequence). The CDR3 runs to 15 residues. Trimming cost V 5 bases and J 5 bases; bases outside gene matches: 10.

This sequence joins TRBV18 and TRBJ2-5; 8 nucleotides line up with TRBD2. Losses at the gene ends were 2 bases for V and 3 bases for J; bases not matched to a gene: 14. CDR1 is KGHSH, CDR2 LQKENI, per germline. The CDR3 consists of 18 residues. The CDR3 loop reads CASSPWTSQVGGEETQYF. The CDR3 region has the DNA TGTGCCAGCTCACCATGGACTAGCCAGGTTGGTGGAGAAGAGACCCAGTACTTC.

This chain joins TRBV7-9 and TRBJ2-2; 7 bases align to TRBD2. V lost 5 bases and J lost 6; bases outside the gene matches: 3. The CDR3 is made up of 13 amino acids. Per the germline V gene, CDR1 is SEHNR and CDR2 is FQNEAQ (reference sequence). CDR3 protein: CASSKGLSGELFF. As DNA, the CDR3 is TGTGCCAGCAGCAAGGGACTATCCGGGGAGCTGTTTTTT.

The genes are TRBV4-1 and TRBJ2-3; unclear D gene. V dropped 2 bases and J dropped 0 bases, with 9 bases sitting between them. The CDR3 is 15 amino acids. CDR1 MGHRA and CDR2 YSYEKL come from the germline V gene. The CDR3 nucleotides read TGCGCCAGCAGCCAACCTGTTTCTAGCACAGATACGCAGTATTTT. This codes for CASSQPVSSTDTQYF.

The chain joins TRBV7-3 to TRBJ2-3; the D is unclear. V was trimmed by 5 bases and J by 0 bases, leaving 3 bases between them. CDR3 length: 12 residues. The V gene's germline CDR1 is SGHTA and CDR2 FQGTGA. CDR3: CASSPSTDTQYF. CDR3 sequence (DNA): TGTGCCAGCAGCCCTAGCACAGATACGCAGTATTTT.

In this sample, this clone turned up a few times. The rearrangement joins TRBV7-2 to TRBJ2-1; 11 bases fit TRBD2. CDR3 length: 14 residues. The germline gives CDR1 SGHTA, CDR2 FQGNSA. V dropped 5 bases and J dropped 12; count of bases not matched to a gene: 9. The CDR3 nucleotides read TGTGCCAGCAGCCGGACTAGCGGGCCGGCCGGGCAGTTCTTC. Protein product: CASSRTSGPAGQFF.

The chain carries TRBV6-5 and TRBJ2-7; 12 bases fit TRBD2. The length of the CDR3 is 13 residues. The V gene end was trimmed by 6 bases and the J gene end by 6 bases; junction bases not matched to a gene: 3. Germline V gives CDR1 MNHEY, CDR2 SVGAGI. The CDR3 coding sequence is TGTGCCAGCAGACTGGGACTAGCGGGCGAGCAGTACTTC. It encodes CASRLGLAGEQYF.

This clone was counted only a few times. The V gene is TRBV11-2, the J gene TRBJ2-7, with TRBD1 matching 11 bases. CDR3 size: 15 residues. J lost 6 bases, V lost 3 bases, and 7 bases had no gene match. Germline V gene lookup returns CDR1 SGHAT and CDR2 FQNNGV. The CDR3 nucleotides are TGTGCCAGCAGCTTCGACCCGGGACAGGGGGTCGAGCAGTACTTC. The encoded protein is CASSFDPGQGVEQYF.

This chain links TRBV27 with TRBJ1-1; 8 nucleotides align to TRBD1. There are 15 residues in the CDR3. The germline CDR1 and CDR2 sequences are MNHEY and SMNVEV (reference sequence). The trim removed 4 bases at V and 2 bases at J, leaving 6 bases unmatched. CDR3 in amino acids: CASSWSGGANTEAFF. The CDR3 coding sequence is TGTGCCAGCAGTTGGTCAGGGGGCGCAAACACTGAAGCTTTCTTT.

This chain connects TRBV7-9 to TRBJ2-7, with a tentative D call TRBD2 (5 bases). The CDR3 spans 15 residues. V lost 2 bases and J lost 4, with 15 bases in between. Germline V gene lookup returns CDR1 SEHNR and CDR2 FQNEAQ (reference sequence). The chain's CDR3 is CASSLSLAFIYEQYF. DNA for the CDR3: TGTGCCAGCAGCTTAAGCCTAGCTTTTATTTACGAGCAGTACTTC.

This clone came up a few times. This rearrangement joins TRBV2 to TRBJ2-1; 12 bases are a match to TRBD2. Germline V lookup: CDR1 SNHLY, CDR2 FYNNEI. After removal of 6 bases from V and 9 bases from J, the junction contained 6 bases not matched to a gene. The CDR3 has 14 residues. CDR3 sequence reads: CASRARTSGTEQFF. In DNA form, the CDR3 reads TGTGCCAGCAGAGCCCGGACTAGCGGGACTGAGCAGTTCTTC.

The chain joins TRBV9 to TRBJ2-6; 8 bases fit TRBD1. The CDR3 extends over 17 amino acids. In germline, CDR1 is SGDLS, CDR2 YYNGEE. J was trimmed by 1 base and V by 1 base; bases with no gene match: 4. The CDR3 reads CASSVSGGISGANVLTF. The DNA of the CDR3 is TGTGCCAGCAGCGTATCAGGGGGCATATCTGGGGCCAACGTCCTGACTTTC.

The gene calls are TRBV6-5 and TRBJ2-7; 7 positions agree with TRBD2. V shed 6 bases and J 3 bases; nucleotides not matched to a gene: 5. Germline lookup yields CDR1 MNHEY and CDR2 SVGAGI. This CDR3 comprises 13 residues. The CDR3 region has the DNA TGTGCCAGCAGGCGGACTAGACTCTACGAGCAGTACTTC. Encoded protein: CASRRTRLYEQYF.